This entry describes one T cell receptor (beta chain). The antigen remains unidentified. This entry belongs to a study of T cell repertoires in cytomegalovirus infection. Overall study: Evidence of both CMV infection and a matching HLA type came from public TCR beta signatures. Study results and caveats: In two of eight donors, the top clonotype was HLA-C-restricted CMV-specific. Adding up the frequency of public TCR beta families identified people who carried CMV plus the relevant HLA.

The germline V gene has CDR1 DFQATT and CDR2 SNEGSKA (reference sequence). The V end was cut by 3 bases, the J end by 2 bases, with 10 bases between. CDR3 length: 13 amino acids. Each CDR3 protein gets one entry after TCRdb re-called the reads with MiXCR. The sample has around 350,000 distinct CDR3 sequences, roughly 18% seen once. The rearrangement uses TRBV20-1 and TRBJ1-1; D perhaps matches TRBD1 (5 bases). This sequence was found in a human donor in good health (CMV status not recorded). Some clones in this sample may be carry-over from other donors' samples. Sequencing was performed on PBMCs. CDR3: CSASGDGNTEAFF. The CDR3 DNA follows: TGCAGTGCTAGTGGGGACGGAAACACTGAAGCTTTCTTT.